This T cell receptor (beta chain) was found in a study of beta chain features in type 1 diabetes (dated by TCRdb to the late 2010s). About the investigation overall: Mean age, gender distribution, total cell number and subset yield did not differ between patients and healthy donors. A total of around 110,000,000 sorted cells were examined across all samples, and RNA yield correlated strongly with the number of cells per subset. In the study, TCRB repertoires of sorted circulating CD4+ T cell subsets from recently diagnosed type 1 diabetes patients were compared with those of matched healthy donors. Regulatory and stem cell-like memory subsets were obtained from only 8 patients and about 8 healthy donors, while naive and central memory subsets were obtained from all 28 donors.

On the study overall, not on this receptor specifically: Naive, central memory and regulatory TCRB repertoires appeared more similar among patients than among healthy donors. Because the HLA sub-analyses included only small numbers of individuals, any influence of HLA type on TCRB rearrangement was left unresolved. Because cDNA was sequenced instead of genomic DNA, activated cells with high expression could be over-represented, although the groups did not differ in activation or CD3 levels. Fewer insertions and more nucleotide deletions at VDJ recombination sites were observed in patients with type 1 diabetes, implying thymic rearrangement abnormalities. Shorter templates might be favored by PCR, yet because patient and control samples were amplified and corrected together, any such skew would affect both groups equally. A moderate but significant shortening of TCRB CDR3 length was observed in type 1 diabetes patients in all four CD4+ subsets.

As to this clone: No antigen is known for it. No base qualities exist here, and no much larger clone lies one base off it.

All of the isolated RNA was reverse transcribed with the High Capacity cDNA Reverse Transcription Kit, so expressed TCRB transcripts were sequenced. Deep immunoSEQ sequencing was applied to naive, central memory and regulatory T cell samples, giving an average of around 3.4 million total reads per sample. After sorted cells were lysed in RLT buffer, RNA was extracted with DNase-treated RNeasy Micro or Mini kits, with the choice depending on cell number. To prevent cross-contamination, every cell subset was processed on its own, while patient and healthy donor samples were processed together. Using the immunoSEQ multiplex PCR, TCRB sequences were amplified from cDNA into 87-bp fragments spanning the CDR3 region. Amplicons were sequenced on the Illumina HiSeq platform. The source study handled its data this way. Synthetic template baselines were used to correct PCR bias computationally, reads within Hamming distance 2 were collapsed, and singletons that could not be merged were discarded. By aligning reads against IMGT, V, D and J genes, CDR3 length, and insertions or deletions at six rearrangement sites were assigned. Clonotype counts were normalized to sorted cell number within each subset before computing true diversity and Gini coefficients with the tcR R package. The overlap coefficient, calculated on TCRB nucleotide sequences, was used to quantify repertoire sharing. Here the immuneACCESS table is served through TCRdb, limited to in-frame sequences with V and J called. Missing clones are a known gap in these copies; in checked studies unresolved V genes cover under half, and the rest lacks a known reason. The D gene and trimming were derived from the DNA, and the V and J assignments and clone size from that table. This sample has about 44,000 clones in its table, and over 50% of those were observed once. The ten top clones hold about 2.1% of the sample.

A single peripheral blood draw of around 0.11 L on average was collected from each donor into heparinised tubes. Using a panel that included CD45RO, CCR7, CD25, CD127, CD95 and CD27, naive, central memory, regulatory and stem cell-like memory CD4+ T cells were sorted on a BD FACSAria II. Purity was above 95% for every sorted population. Right away, PBMCs were isolated by Lymphoprep density gradient centrifugation and were stained directly, with no culture step. So that batch effects would be minimized, each experiment stained and sorted samples in pairs, pairing one healthy donor with one patient. The sample taken for sequencing was Tregs from blood. Reading the label with the study, this specimen's cell subset or site is: regulatory CD4+ T cells. This sequence originates from a woman younger than 35 in good health.

The CDR3 here reads CASSLAYGTSAYEQYF. The nucleotide sequence reads as follows: TGTGCCAGCAGCTTAGCGTACGGAACTAGCGCCTACGAGCAGTACTTC. The chain couples TRBV7-9 to TRBJ2-7; the central 7 bases match TRBD2. Here V drops 0 bases and J drops 2 bases, and the junction holds 7 bases not matched to any gene. The germline V gene (reference sequence) yields SEHNR for CDR1 and FQNEAQ for CDR2. The CDR3 spans 16 residues, from the cysteine through the phenylalanine. The entry retains the CDR3 DNA only, 48 bases that are in frame from base 1.